One sample yielded the 17 T cell receptor beta chains listed below, sequenced in a study of T cell repertoires in cytomegalovirus infection. TCRdb processed the reads anew with MiXCR; each CDR3 protein has one entry. The data contain 700,000 to 900,000 distinct CDR3 sequences, 25% to 35% of them singletons. The antigens for these receptors are not known. The sequences come from cultured CD8+ T cells from PBMCs, collected from culture after CMV antigen stimulation. The receptors were gathered from a human donor in good health (CMV status not recorded). Some clones in this sample may be carry-over from other donors' samples.

This clonotype showed up just once. This may come from a read error, since a much larger clone is one base off. V gene TRBV20-1 combines with J gene TRBJ2-5; either TRBD1 or TRBD2 may supply D (6 bases each). CDR1 DFQATT and CDR2 SNEGSKA come from the germline V gene (reference sequence). The length of the CDR3 is 14 residues. The CDR3 DNA is TGCAGTGCTAGACGGGGGCCCTACCACGAGACCCAGTACTTC. It is translated as CSARRGPYHETQYF.

This clonotype was recorded a few times. V is TRBV6-5 and J is TRBJ2-2; TRBD1 or TRBD2 may be the D gene (5 bases each). The germline V and J ends were trimmed by 8 bases and 4 bases, with 17 bases remaining between them. The CDR3 covers 15 residues. Germline V lookup: CDR1 MNHEY, CDR2 SVGAGI. The CDR3 region is CASLPTRGTTGELFF. CDR3 coding DNA: TGTGCCAGCCTCCCGACCCGAGGGACCACCGGGGAGCTGTTTTTT.

V gene TRBV7-3 combines with J gene TRBJ2-7, with D possibly being TRBD1 (6 bases). There are 15 residues in the CDR3. The germline CDR1 and CDR2 sequences are SGHTA and FQGTGA. Deletions cut 5 bases from V and 7 bases from J, with 21 bases between. CDR3 nucleotides: TGTGCCAGCAGCCCAGAGGGGACATCCCCCCAAGAGCAGTACTTC. Translation gives CASSPEGTSPQEQYF.

This clonotype was detected a few times. V is TRBV7-6 and J is TRBJ2-1; a weak D match, TRBD1 (6 bases). The germline gives CDR1 SGHVS, CDR2 FNYEAQ. The CDR3 contains 15 residues. Trimming cost V 2 bases and J 6 bases, with 14 bases left between them. The CDR3 sequence: CASSLKDSFGNEQFF. CDR3 DNA: TGTGCCAGCAGCTTAAAGGACAGTTTCGGCAATGAGCAGTTCTTC.

This clonotype has ten or more counts. CDR3 nucleotides: TGTGCCAGTAATAACCCGTACAATGAGCAGTTCTTC. Protein product: CASNNPYNEQFF. The chain employs TRBV19 and TRBJ2-1; D is undetermined. CDR1 is LNHDA and CDR2 is SQIVND in the germline V gene (reference sequence). This CDR3 region has 12 residues. V lost 7 bases, J lost 4 bases, and 8 bases lay in between.

J is TRBJ2-3 and V is TRBV7-6; 7 bases line up with TRBD2. Trimming cost V 1 base and J 0 bases; bases outside gene matches: 10. This CDR3 spans 18 amino acids. The germline gives CDR1 SGHVS, CDR2 FNYEAQ. CDR3 amino acids: CASSLDFQLAASTDTQYF. In nucleotides, the CDR3 is TGTGCCAGCAGCTTAGACTTTCAGCTAGCGGCTAGCACAGATACGCAGTATTTT.

Ten or more counts support this clonotype. The chain employs TRBV7-8 and TRBJ1-1; D call uncertain. CDR3 size: 12 residues. Germline V CDR1 and CDR2: SGHVS, FQNEAQ. Trimming removed 8 bases from V and 6 bases from J, with 13 bases in between. CDR3 loop: CASSYVAAEAFF. The CDR3 bases are TGTGCCAGCTCCTACGTAGCGGCTGAAGCTTTCTTT.

For the CDR3, the DNA is TGTGCCAGCAGCGCCTGGGGACAGGGGGACACTGAAGCTTTCTTT. Amino acid sequence: CASSAWGQGDTEAFF. The rearrangement joins TRBV9 to TRBJ1-1; TRBD1 agrees at 11 bases. The CDR3 loop spans 15 amino acids. CDR1 is SGDLS, CDR2 YYNGEE, per germline. Trimming took 3 bases from V and 3 from J; bases not matched to a gene: 4.

This clonotype has more than one count but fewer than ten. The gene calls are TRBV12-3 or TRBV12-4 and TRBJ1-2, with unresolved D. V gave up 7 bases and J gave up 3 bases, with 12 bases separating them. The CDR3 is 13 amino acids. For the CDR3, the DNA is TGTGCCAGCAAAGGACTCGGAGACTATGGCTACACCTTC. It is translated as CASKGLGDYGYTF.

This clonotype was picked up many times. CDR3 in DNA: TGTGCCAGCAGCTTAACAGGAACTTCAGGAAATGAGCAGTTCTTC. Residues: CASSLTGTSGNEQFF. This chain uses TRBV7-3 with TRBJ2-1; D remains ambiguous. Trimming shortened V by 0 bases and J by 7 bases, and 13 bases separated the two germline ends. The length of the CDR3 is 15 residues. Germline values: CDR1 SGHTA, CDR2 FQGTGA. The full variable domain, rest sourced from reference TRBV7-3 and TRBJ2-1, is GAGVSQTPSNKVTEKGKYVELRCDPISGHTALYWYRQSLGQGPEFLIYFQGTGAADDSGLPNDRFFAVRPEGSVSTLKIQRTERGDSAVYLCASSLTGTSGNEQFFGPGTRLTVL.

As regards this clonotype: At one end the junction does not follow the germline gene, possibly because of a read error. V gene TRBV29-1 combines with J gene TRBJ1-2; a possible D gene is TRBD1 (5 bases). Germline V CDR1 and CDR2: SQVTM, ANQGSEA. The CDR3 extends over 8 amino acids. The DNA for the CDR3 is TGCAGCGTTGCTGACAGCGTCTTC. It specifies CSVADSVF.

This clonotype has just a few counts. The genes are TRBV4-3 and TRBJ1-1; D uncertain. The CDR3 loop spans 15 amino acids. Between the trimmed V and J ends, which lost 0 bases and 0 bases, there was a span of 8 bases. Germline CDR1 LGHNA, CDR2 YSLEER. CDR3 bases: TGCGCCAGCAGCCAAGAAGGCATATTGAACACTGAAGCTTTCTTT. Translation: CASSQEGILNTEAFF.

This clonotype has just a few counts. The rearrangement joins TRBV7-2 to TRBJ1-1; unclear D gene. Trimming stripped 3 bases from V and 0 bases from J, with 14 bases between. CDR1 is SGHTA and CDR2 is FQGNSA in the germline V gene. This CDR3 spans 16 amino acids. CDR3 coding DNA: TGTGCCAGCAGCTTTGTCCGAGGGTTCATGAACACTGAAGCTTTCTTT. It is translated as CASSFVRGFMNTEAFF. Complete variable domain (other parts from reference TRBV7-2 and TRBJ1-1): GAGVSQSPSNKVTEKGKDVELRCDPISGHTALYWYRQSLGQGLEFLIYFQGNSAPDKSGLPSDRFSAERTGGSVSTLTIQRTQQEDSAVYLCASSFVRGFMNTEAFFGQGTRLTVV.

Ten or more counts support this clonotype. The chain has TRBV27 and TRBJ2-3; no clear D. The germline gives CDR1 MNHEY, CDR2 SMNVEV (reference sequence). The V gene lost 4 bases and the J gene lost 1 base, with 6 bases spanning the gap. This CDR3 has 13 amino acids. CDR3 bases: TGTGCCAGCAGTTCGGCTGGCACAGATACGCAGTATTTT. Translating gives CASSSAGTDTQYF.

This clonotype was observed a few times. V is TRBV19 and J is TRBJ2-1; possibly TRBD2 for D (6 bases). CDR1 and CDR2 (germline): LNHDA, SQIVND (reference sequence). The CDR3 contains 15 residues. Trimming took 5 bases from V and 4 from J, leaving 15 bases between them. CDR3 sequence reads: CASSQEGSVYNEQFF. The CDR3 nucleotides read TGTGCCAGTAGTCAGGAGGGGTCGGTTTACAATGAGCAGTTCTTC.

This clonotype was seen only a few times. The rearrangement links TRBV6-5 to TRBJ1-2; TRBD1 might be the D (6 bases). Deletions cut 0 bases from V and 3 bases from J, with 14 bases between. In germline, CDR1 is MNHEY, CDR2 SVGAGI. The CDR3 runs 16 residues. Here the CDR3 reads CASSYSHRAPYYGYTF. The CDR3, as DNA: TGTGCCAGCAGTTACTCGCACAGGGCCCCTTACTATGGCTACACCTTC.

This clonotype was recorded at least ten times. The chain carries TRBV7-2 and TRBJ2-7; 9 bases line up with TRBD1. CDR1 and CDR2 (germline): SGHTA, FQGNSA. J lost 2 bases, V lost 6 bases, and 8 bases had no gene match. CDR3 length: 15 residues. The CDR3 DNA reads TGTGCCAGCAGACGAACCCGGGACAGGGCCTACGAGCAGTACTTC. Its protein product is CASRRTRDRAYEQYF.